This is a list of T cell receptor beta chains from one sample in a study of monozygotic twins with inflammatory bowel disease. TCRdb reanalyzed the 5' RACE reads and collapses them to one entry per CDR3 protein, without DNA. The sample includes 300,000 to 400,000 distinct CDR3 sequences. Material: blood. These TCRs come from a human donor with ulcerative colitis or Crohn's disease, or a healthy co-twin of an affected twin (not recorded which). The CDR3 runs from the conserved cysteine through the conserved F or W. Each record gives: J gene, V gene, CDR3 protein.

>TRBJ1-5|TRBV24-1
CATSDPNQPQHF
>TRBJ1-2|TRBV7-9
CASSPPGNYGYTF
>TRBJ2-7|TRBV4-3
CASSQVARGSSYEQYF
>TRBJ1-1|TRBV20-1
CSAILISGLNTEAFF
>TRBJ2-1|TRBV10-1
CASSSSGITHEQFF
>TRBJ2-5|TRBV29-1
CSVRTAQETQYF
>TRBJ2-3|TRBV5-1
CASSLGLAGRSTDTQYF
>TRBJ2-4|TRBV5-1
CASNDYTKNIQYF
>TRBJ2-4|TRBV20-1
CSARSSGTSKNIQYF
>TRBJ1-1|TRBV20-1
CSASGSRGTEAFF
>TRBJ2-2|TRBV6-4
CASSDQDGTGELFF
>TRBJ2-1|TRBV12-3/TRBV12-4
CASSFQSSGITSKAYNEQFF
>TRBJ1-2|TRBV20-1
CSAIANDRAGYTF
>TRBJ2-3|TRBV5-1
CASSLVAGGGDTQYF
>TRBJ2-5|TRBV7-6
CASSPLAAGVQETQYF
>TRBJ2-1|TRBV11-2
CASSLDGGGLALPEQFF
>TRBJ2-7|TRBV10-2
CASSASGRARYEQYF
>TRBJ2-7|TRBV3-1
CASSQRTGSYEQYF
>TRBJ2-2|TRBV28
CASRREGITGELFF
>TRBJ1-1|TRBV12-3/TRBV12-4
CASSGQTNTEAFF
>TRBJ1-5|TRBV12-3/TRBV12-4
CASSRGTDLQGQPQHF
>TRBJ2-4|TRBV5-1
CASSLPPTSGGVAKNIQYF
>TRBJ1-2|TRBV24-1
CATSESPGAAGYTF
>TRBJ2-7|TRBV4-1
CASSQDPANYEQYF
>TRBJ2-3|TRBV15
CATSLHTDTQYF
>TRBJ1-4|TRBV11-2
CASSTPDPPPNGKLFF
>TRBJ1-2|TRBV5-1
CASNSVGGDYGYTF
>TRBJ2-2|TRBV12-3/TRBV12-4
CASSPYGTSGNTGELFF
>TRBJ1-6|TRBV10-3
CAISPISSYNSPLHF
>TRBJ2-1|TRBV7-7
CASSPGLAGGGGLYEQFF
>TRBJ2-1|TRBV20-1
CSARDKAPVEYNEQFF
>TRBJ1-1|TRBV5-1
CASSLVGGITEAFF
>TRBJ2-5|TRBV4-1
CASSRGQGVETQYF
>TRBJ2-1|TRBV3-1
CASSQDLRKSSYNEQFF
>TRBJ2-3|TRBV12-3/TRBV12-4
CASSPTQGADTQYF
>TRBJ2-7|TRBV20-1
CSAWTGTSYEQYF
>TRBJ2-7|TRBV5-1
CASSISGSAAYEQYF
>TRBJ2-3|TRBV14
CASSSSSPDTQYF
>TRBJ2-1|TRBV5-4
CASSGPELEQFF
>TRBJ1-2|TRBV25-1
CATLGPGLGGASYGYTF
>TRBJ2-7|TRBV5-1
CASSAGGRGPYEQYF
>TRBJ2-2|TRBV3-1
CASSPLRGGNTGELFF
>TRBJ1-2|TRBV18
CASSPGTGKTAGYTF
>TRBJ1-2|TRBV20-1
CSARGWASGYTF
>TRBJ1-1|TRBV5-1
CASSYQTEGTEAFF
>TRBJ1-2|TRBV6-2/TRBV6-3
CASSYSRGPLRANYGYTF